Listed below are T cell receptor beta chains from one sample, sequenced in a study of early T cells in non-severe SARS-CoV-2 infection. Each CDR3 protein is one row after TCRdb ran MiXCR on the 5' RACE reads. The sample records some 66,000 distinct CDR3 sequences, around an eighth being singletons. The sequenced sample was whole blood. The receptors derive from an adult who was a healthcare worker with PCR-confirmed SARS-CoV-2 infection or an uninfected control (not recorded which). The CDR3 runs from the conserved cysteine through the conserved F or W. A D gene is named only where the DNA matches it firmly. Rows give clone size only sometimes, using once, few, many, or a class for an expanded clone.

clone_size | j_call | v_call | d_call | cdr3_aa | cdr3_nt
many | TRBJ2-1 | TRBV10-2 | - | CATSRLGSAYNEQFF | TGCGCCACCTCCCGGCTAGGGAGCGCCTACAATGAGCAGTTCTTC
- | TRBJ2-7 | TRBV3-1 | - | CASSPDGGAYEQYF | TGTGCCAGCAGCCCGGACGGAGGGGCCTACGAGCAGTACTTC
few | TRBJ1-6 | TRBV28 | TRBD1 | CASSSNTGQELRLSYNSPLHF | TGTGCCAGCAGTTCCAACACGGGACAGGAACTCCGCCTGTCCTATAATTCACCCCTCCACTTT
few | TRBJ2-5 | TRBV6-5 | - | CASKGDNQETQYF | TGTGCCAGCAAGGGGGACAACCAAGAGACCCAGTACTTC
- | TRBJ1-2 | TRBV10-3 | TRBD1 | CAISADPGTGGVYGYTF | TGTGCCATCAGTGCCGACCCCGGGACAGGGGGCGTCTATGGCTACACCTTC
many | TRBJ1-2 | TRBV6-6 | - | CASSYSTTSYGYTF | TGTGCCAGCAGTTACTCGACTACAAGCTATGGCTACACCTTC
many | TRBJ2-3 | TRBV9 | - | CASSVAEGSTDTQYF | TGTGCCAGCAGCGTAGCGGAAGGGAGCACAGATACGCAGTATTTT
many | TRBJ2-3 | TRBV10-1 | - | CASSDAGRSGPAADTQYF | TGCGCCAGCAGTGACGCCGGTCGGTCCGGACCCGCTGCAGATACGCAGTATTTT
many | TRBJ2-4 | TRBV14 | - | CASSHRGSPAKNIQYF | TGTGCCAGCAGCCATAGGGGGTCTCCAGCCAAAAACATTCAGTACTTC
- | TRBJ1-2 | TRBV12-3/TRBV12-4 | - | CASSFVGDYGYTF | TGTGCCAGCAGTTTTGTGGGGGATTATGGCTACACCTTC
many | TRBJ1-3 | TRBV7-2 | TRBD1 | CASSLAGTESLYF | TGTGCCAGCAGCTTAGCCGGGACAGAGTCGCTATATTTT
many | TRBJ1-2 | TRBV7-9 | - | CASSFRGAYGYTF | TGTGCCAGCAGCTTTCGGGGGGCCTATGGCTACACCTTC
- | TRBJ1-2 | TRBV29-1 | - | CSVGEGSVDYGYTF | TGCAGCGTTGGAGAAGGTTCAGTGGATTATGGCTACACCTTC
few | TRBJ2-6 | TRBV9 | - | CASSGWDNTISSGANVLTF | TGTGCCAGCAGCGGTTGGGACAACACAATAAGCTCTGGGGCCAACGTCCTGACTTTC
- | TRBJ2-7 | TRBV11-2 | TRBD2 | CANSSWTSGTYEQYF | TGTGCCAACAGCTCGTGGACTAGCGGGACCTACGAGCAGTACTTC
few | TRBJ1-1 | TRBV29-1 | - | CSVVGQYFTEAFF | TGCAGCGTAGTTGGACAGTATTTCACTGAAGCTTTCTTT
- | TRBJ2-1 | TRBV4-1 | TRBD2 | CASSQPSGTSNNEQFF | TGCGCCAGCAGCCAACCTTCTGGGACTAGTAACAATGAGCAGTTCTTC
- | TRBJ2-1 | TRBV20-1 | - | CSAFTVSYNEQFF | TGCAGTGCTTTCACAGTCAGTTACAATGAGCAGTTCTTC
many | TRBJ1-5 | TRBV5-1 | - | CASSSGGGNQPQHF | TGCGCCAGCAGCTCGGGGGGAGGTAATCAGCCCCAGCATTTT
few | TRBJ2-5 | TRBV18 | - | CASSPPSTEETQYF | TGTGCCAGCTCACCACCGTCGACAGAAGAGACCCAGTACTTC
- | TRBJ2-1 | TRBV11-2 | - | CASSPPGVMYNEQFF | TGTGCCAGCAGCCCTCCGGGCGTTATGTACAATGAGCAGTTCTTC
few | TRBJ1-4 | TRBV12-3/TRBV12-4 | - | CASRPGGEEKLFF | TGTGCCAGCCGGCCAGGAGGGGAGGAAAAACTGTTTTTT
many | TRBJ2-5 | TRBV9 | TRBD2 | CASSVVPDLAGEQETQYF | TGTGCCAGCAGCGTAGTTCCCGATCTAGCGGGGGAGCAAGAGACCCAGTACTTC
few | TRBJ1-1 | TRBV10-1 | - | CASSENKLNTEAFF | TGCGCCAGCAGTGAGAACAAATTGAACACTGAAGCTTTCTTT
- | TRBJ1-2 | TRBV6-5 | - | CASSYSGGLYGYTF | TGTGCCAGCAGTTACTCGGGCGGACTATATGGCTACACCTTC
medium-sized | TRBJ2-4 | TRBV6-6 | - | CASSFMAKNIQYF | TGTGCCAGCAGTTTTATGGCCAAAAACATTCAGTACTTC
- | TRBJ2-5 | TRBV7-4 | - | CASSLVAATFQETQYF | TGTGCCAGCAGCTTAGTGGCAGCGACCTTCCAAGAGACCCAGTACTTC
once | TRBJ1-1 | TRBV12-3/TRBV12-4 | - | CASRPEGGTEAFF | TGTGCCAGCAGGCCGGAGGGGGGCACTGAAGCTTTCTTT
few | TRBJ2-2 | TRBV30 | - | CAWSLARATGELFF | TGTGCCTGGAGTCTGGCCAGGGCGACCGGGGAGCTGTTTTTT
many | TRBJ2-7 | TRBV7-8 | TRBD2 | CASSRAGGGYEQYF | TGTGCCAGCAGCAGAGCGGGGGGAGGCTACGAGCAGTACTTC
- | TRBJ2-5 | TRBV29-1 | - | CSVEMDPILLPTLLRYF | TGCAGCGTTGAGATGGACCCCATCCTCCTGCCGACCTTACTTCGGTACTTC
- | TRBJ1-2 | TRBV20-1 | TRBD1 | CSAAGTGGYYGYTF | TGCAGTGCTGCTGGGACAGGCGGGTACTATGGCTACACCTTC
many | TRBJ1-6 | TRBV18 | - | CASSRIPASYNSPLHF | TGTGCCAGCTCACGTATCCCGGCGTCCTATAATTCACCCCTCCACTTT
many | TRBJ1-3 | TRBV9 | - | CASSDRNTIYF | TGTGCCAGCAGTGACAGAAACACCATATATTTT
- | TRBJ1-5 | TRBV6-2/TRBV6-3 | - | CASRYAAGRSNQPQHF | TGTGCCAGCCGGTATGCGGCAGGGCGATCCAATCAGCCCCAGCATTTT
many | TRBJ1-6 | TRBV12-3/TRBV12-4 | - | CASSLAGSPLHF | TGTGCCAGCAGTTTAGCGGGTTCACCCCTCCACTTT
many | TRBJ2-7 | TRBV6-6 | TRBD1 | CASRGGPAAKTYEQYF | TGTGCCAGCAGAGGGGGCCCAGCGGCAAAGACCTACGAGCAGTACTTC
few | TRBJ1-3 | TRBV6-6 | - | CASSPSPGSGNTIYF | TGTGCCAGCAGTCCGTCCCCCGGCTCTGGAAACACCATATATTTT
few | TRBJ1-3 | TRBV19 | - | CASSTFPDGNTIYF | TGTGCCAGTAGTACCTTCCCTGATGGAAACACCATATATTTT
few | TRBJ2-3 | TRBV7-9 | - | CASSSGTPGVTDTQYF | TGTGCCAGCAGCTCCGGGACACCGGGAGTCACAGATACGCAGTATTTT
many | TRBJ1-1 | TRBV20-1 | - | CSARDQWQVEAFF | TGCAGTGCTAGAGATCAATGGCAGGTTGAAGCTTTCTTT
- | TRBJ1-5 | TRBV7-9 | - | CALGGGGQPQHF | TGTGCCCTCGGAGGGGGGGGACAGCCCCAGCATTTT
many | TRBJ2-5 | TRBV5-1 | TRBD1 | CASSLGQGPRTQYF | TGCGCCAGCAGCTTGGGACAGGGGCCACGGACCCAGTACTTC
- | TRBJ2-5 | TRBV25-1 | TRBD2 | CASSSRTSGENQETQYF | TGTGCCAGCAGTTCCCGGACTAGCGGGGAAAACCAAGAGACCCAGTACTTC
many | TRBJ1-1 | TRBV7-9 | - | CASSLSSGFTEAFF | TGTGCCAGCAGCTTAAGTTCTGGGTTCACTGAAGCTTTCTTT